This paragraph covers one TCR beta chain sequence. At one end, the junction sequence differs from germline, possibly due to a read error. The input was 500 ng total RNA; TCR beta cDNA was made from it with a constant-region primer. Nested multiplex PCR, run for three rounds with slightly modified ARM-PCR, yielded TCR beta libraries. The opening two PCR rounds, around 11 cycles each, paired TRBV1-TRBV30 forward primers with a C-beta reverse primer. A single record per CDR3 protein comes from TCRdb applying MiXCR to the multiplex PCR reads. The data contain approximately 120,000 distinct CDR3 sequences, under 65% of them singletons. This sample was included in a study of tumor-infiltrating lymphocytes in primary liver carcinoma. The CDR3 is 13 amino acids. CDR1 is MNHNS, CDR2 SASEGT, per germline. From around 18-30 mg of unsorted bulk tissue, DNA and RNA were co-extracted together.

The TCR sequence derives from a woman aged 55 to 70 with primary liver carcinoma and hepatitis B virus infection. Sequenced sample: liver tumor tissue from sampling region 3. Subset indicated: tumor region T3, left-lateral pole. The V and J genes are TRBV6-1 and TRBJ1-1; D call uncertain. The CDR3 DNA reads TGTGCCAGCAGTGAGAACCTGGGCACTGAGGCTTACTTT. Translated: CASSENLGTEAYF.